This T cell receptor beta chain was profiled in a study of T cell responses to AZD1222 COVID-19 vaccine. Assay used: immunoSEQ multiplex PCR; TCRdb lists only in-frame clones, some missing. The table records about 180,000 clones, nearly 95% of them present only once. General observations from the study: Spike-spanning, vaccine-associated CD4 TCRs were dominant at 160-218 and 743-854. The donors showed a predominance of white British ancestry and of females, with possible underestimation of clonal diversity. AZD1222 recipients seropositive at baseline numbered only 5 or 6.

This clone appeared once. Its cognate antigen is unknown. The junction had 6 bases not matched to a gene; V was cut back by 0 bases and J by 4 bases. CDR3 size: 15 residues. Germline V gives CDR1 SGHVS, CDR2 FNYEAQ. The source was peripheral blood, collected 28 days after the second AZD1222 dose. V and J are TRBV7-6 and TRBJ2-7; 7 bases align to TRBD1. The receptor's source is an adult who received the AZD1222 COVID-19 vaccine. CDR3 DNA sequence: TGTGCCAGCAGCTTAGCAGGAGACAGGGTATACGAGCAGTACTTC. Translated: CASSLAGDRVYEQYF.